One sample yielded the 9 T cell receptor beta chains listed below, sequenced in a study of monozygotic twins with cystic fibrosis (dated by TCRdb to 2020 to 2023). To prepare the library, the immunoSEQ multiplex PCR assay was applied. TCRdb carries this immuneACCESS record with in-frame sequences only. Its versions omit some clonotypes, under half of them owing to an unresolved V gene in the studies checked, with the rest unexplained. This sample is represented by under 20,000 clones; around 97% of them were singletons. The ten largest clones add up to approximately 2% of the sample. Source material: blood. Receptor source: a woman aged 25 to 45 with cystic fibrosis.

This clone was observed once. This sequence joins TRBV9 and TRBJ1-6; D gene uncertain. Trimming pared 2 bases from V and 9 bases from J, leaving 9 bases between. This CDR3 has 13 residues. CDR1 SGDLS and CDR2 YYNGEE come from the germline V gene. The CDR3 loop reads CASSVHPLSPLHF. CDR3 nucleotide sequence: TGTGCCAGCAGCGTTCACCCTCTTTCACCCCTCCACTTT.

CDR3 amino acids: CASRTSGGTYEQYF. The CDR3 bases are TGTGCCAGCAGAACCAGCGGGGGGACCTACGAGCAGTACTTC. The V call is TRBV7-9, the J call TRBJ2-7, with 9 bases lining up with TRBD2. CDR1 SEHNR and CDR2 FQNEAQ come from the germline V gene (reference sequence). The CDR3 is made up of 14 amino acids. J lost 2 bases, V lost 6 bases, and 5 bases had no gene match.

V is TRBV7-9 and J is TRBJ1-1, with TRBD1 matching 7 bases. With 2 bases clipped from V and 4 bases from J, the junction kept 1 base outside the gene matches. CDR1 and CDR2 (germline): SEHNR, FQNEAQ (reference sequence). This CDR3 is built from 13 residues. CDR3 nucleotides: TGTGCCAGCAGCTTATCAGGGGGCACTGAAGCTTTCTTT. It specifies CASSLSGGTEAFF.

This clone was seen just once. The J gene is TRBJ1-1, the V gene TRBV28; weak D call: TRBD1 (5 bases). Trimming stripped 2 bases from V and 4 bases from J, with 5 bases between. The CDR3 spans 12 residues. Germline CDR1 is MDHEN and CDR2 is SYDVKM. The CDR3 region is CASSLGATEAFF. The CDR3 DNA sequence: TGTGCCAGCAGTTTAGGGGCCACTGAAGCTTTCTTT. Full variable domain (remainder filled in from reference TRBV28 and TRBJ1-1): DVKVTQSSRYLVKRTGEKVFLECVQDMDHENMFWYRQDPGLGLRLIYFSYDVKMKEKGDIPEGYSVSREKKERFSLILESASTNQTSMYLCASSLGATEAFFGQGTRLTVV.

This sequence joins TRBV6-1 and TRBJ1-1, with a possible D match to TRBD1 (6 bases). CDR1 is MNHNS and CDR2 is SASEGT in the germline V gene. Trimming cost V 0 bases and J 3 bases, with 11 bases left between them. This CDR3 is 15 amino acids long. CDR3 in amino acids: CASSEASGGHTEAFF. CDR3 bases: TGTGCCAGCAGTGAAGCGTCGGGGGGCCACACTGAAGCTTTCTTT.

V gene TRBV11-1 combines with J gene TRBJ2-7; 7 positions match TRBD1. Germline V lookup: CDR1 SGHAT, CDR2 FQDESV (reference sequence). The CDR3 covers 13 residues. Losses at the gene ends were 4 bases for V and 0 bases for J; bases not matched to a gene: 0. In DNA form, the CDR3 reads TGTGCCAGCAGCTGGGACAGCTCCTACGAGCAGTACTTC. Translated, it gives CASSWDSSYEQYF.

The chain carries TRBV7-2 and TRBJ2-1; D gene uncertain. The CDR3 totals 12 residues. Looked up from germline, CDR1 is SGHTA and CDR2 is FQGNSA. The V end was cut by 2 bases, the J end by 4 bases, with 3 bases between. For the CDR3, the DNA is TGTGCCAGCAGCTTACAGTACAATGAGCAGTTCTTC. Amino acid sequence: CASSLQYNEQFF.

V usage is TRBV25-1 and J usage is TRBJ1-3; D might be TRBD1 (5 bases). The CDR3 spans 13 residues. Trimming pared 6 bases from V and 7 bases from J, leaving 13 bases between. From germline, CDR1 is MGHDK and CDR2 SYGVNS. CDR3 residues: CASRRNGGNTIYF. The CDR3 nucleotides are TGTGCCAGCAGAAGAAACGGGGGTAACACCATATATTTT.

This CDR3 reads CASSLAGSKTSGARNNEQFF. The DNA for the CDR3 is TGCGCCAGCAGCTTGGCCGGTAGTAAGACTAGCGGCGCCAGGAACAATGAGCAGTTCTTC. This chain joins TRBV5-1 and TRBJ2-1; TRBD2 matches at 9 bases. Germline trimming cut 0 bases from V and 5 bases from J; bases unmatched to any gene: 18. This CDR3 contains 20 residues. In germline, CDR1 is SGHRS, CDR2 YFSETQ. Variable domain in full (rest from reference TRBV5-1 and TRBJ2-1): KAGVTQTPRYLIKTRGQQVTLSCSPISGHRSVSWYQQTPGQGLQFLFEYFSETQRNKGNFPGRFSGRQFSNSRSEMNVSTLELGDSALYLCASSLAGSKTSGARNNEQFFGPGTRLTVL.